Listed below are T cell receptor beta chains from one sample, sequenced in a study of cytomegalovirus exposure and HLA in healthy donors. Clones were read by immunoSEQ multiplex PCR, and TCRdb kept only the in-frame ones, dropping some. This sample's clone table lists tens of thousands of clones. The source material was PBMCs. The receptors shown here come from a woman between 35 and 50 years old in good health and CMV-seronegative. Each CDR3 is given with its conserved first and last residue. A D gene is named only where the DNA matches it firmly.

CDR3 DNA | CDR3 protein | V gene | D gene | J gene
TGTGCCAGCAGTATCGGACTAGCGTTAGATACGCAGTATTTT | CASSIGLALDTQYF | TRBV6-5 | TRBD2 | TRBJ2-3
TGTGCCAGTAGTATAGCCAGGACAGGGCTAGGCAATCAGCCCCAGCATTTT | CASSIARTGLGNQPQHF | TRBV19 | TRBD1 | TRBJ1-5
TGTGCCAGCAGTGTTAGGGAGAAGACCCAGTACTTC | CASSVREKTQYF | TRBV6-1 | . | TRBJ2-5
TGTGCCAGCAGTTCAGTTTATAGCAATCAGCCCCAGCATTTT | CASSSVYSNQPQHF | TRBV28 | . | TRBJ1-5
TGTGCCAGTAGGCTCCAACGGGACAGGAACTCTGGGGCCAACGTCCTGACTTTC | CASRLQRDRNSGANVLTF | TRBV19 | TRBD1 | TRBJ2-6
TGTGCCAGCACCAGAAGGTGGGGGGCGAACACCGGGGAGCTGTTTTTT | CASTRRWGANTGELFF | TRBV6-6 | . | TRBJ2-2
TGTGCCAGCAGTTTCGGGTTAGCGGTGAACACTGAAGCTTTCTTT | CASSFGLAVNTEAFF | TRBV6-5 | . | TRBJ1-1
TGTGCCAGCATGCCTCAGGGGAGCTATGGCTACACCTTC | CASMPQGSYGYTF | TRBV2 | . | TRBJ1-2
TGTGCCAGCAGCACGTCAAAAGAGGGAGGTCTCTATGGCTACACCTTC | CASSTSKEGGLYGYTF | TRBV11-2 | . | TRBJ1-2
TGTGCCAGCAGCTTAGAACAGTATAGCGGGGGCACCGGGGAGCTGTTTTTT | CASSLEQYSGGTGELFF | TRBV7-2 | TRBD2 | TRBJ2-2
TGTGCCAGCAGCTTAGGTTTTTGGGAGGGCCGCTCTGATACGCAGTATTTT | CASSLGFWEGRSDTQYF | TRBV13 | TRBD2 | TRBJ2-3
TGCGCCAGCAGCCAGATTGCGGGACAGGGCTACGAGCAGTACTTC | CASSQIAGQGYEQYF | TRBV4-3 | TRBD1 | TRBJ2-7
TGTGCCAGCAGTGGGATGACAGAGACTGAAGCTTTCTTT | CASSGMTETEAFF | TRBV25-1 | . | TRBJ1-1
TGCGCCAGCCGGACAGGGAGGTCCACAGATACGCAGTATTTT | CASRTGRSTDTQYF | TRBV5-1 | TRBD1 | TRBJ2-3
TGTGCCAGCAGCTTAGAGGGGGACGGTGGCTACACCTTC | CASSLEGDGGYTF | TRBV7-9 | . | TRBJ1-2
TGTGCCTGGAATCGGGACAGGGGCACAGATACGCAGTATTTT | CAWNRDRGTDTQYF | TRBV30 | TRBD1 | TRBJ2-3
TGTGCCAGCAGCTCCACAGGGTTTGGCACCGGGGAGCTGTTTTTT | CASSSTGFGTGELFF | TRBV4-2 | . | TRBJ2-2
TGTGCCAGCTCAACATCGGACAGACCCTATGGCTACACCTTC | CASSTSDRPYGYTF | TRBV18 | . | TRBJ1-2
TGTGCCAGCAGCGTAGCTGGGGGGGGACAGGGGGCGCTTGAGCAGTTCTTC | CASSVAGGGQGALEQFF | TRBV9 | TRBD1 | TRBJ2-1
TGTGCCAGTAGTATGAGGAGGCAGGGGGGCTCCTATGGCTACACCTTC | CASSMRRQGGSYGYTF | TRBV19 | TRBD1 | TRBJ1-2
TGTGCCAGCAGGTCCTCGGTGACTAATGAAAAACTGTTTTTT | CASRSSVTNEKLFF | TRBV13 | . | TRBJ1-4
TGTGCCAGCAGCTTAGAGGAGGGAAGGGCCCAGTACTTC | CASSLEEGRAQYF | TRBV7-8 | . | TRBJ2-5
TGCGCCAGCAGCTTGGAAACAGGGTCCTCTGGAAACACCATATATTTT | CASSLETGSSGNTIYF | TRBV5-1 | . | TRBJ1-3
TGCGCCAGCAGCCAAGATCGGGGGGGGTACACCGGGGAGCTGTTTTTT | CASSQDRGGYTGELFF | TRBV4-3 | TRBD2 | TRBJ2-2